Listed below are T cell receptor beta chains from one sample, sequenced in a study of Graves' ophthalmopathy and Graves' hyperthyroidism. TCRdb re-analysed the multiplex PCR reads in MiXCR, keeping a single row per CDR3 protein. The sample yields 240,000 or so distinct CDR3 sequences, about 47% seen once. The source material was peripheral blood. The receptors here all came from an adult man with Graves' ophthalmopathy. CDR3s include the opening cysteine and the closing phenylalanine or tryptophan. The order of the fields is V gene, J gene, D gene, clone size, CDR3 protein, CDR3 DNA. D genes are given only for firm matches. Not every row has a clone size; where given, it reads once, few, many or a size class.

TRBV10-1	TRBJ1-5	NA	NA	CASSNIGRNQPQHF	TGCGCCAGCAGCAATATCGGGCGAAATCAGCCCCAGCATTTT
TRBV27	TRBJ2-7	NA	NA	CASSLPRSLGTYEQYF	TGTGCCAGCAGTTTACCCCGATCACTTGGGACCTACGAGCAGTACTTC
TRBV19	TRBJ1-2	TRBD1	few	CASSTGTGVYYGYTF	TGTGCCAGTAGTACCGGGACAGGGGTTTACTATGGCTACACCTTC
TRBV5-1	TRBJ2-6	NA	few	CASSFAQVRLSGANVLTF	TGCGCCAGCAGCTTTGCACAGGTTCGCCTCTCTGGGGCCAACGTCCTGACTTTC
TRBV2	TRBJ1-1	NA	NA	CASRYRQGPNTEAFF	TGTGCCAGCCGATATAGGCAGGGGCCGAACACTGAAGCTTTCTTT
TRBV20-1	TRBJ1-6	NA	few	CSASSTYNSPLHF	TGCAGTGCTAGTTCGACCTATAATTCACCCCTCCACTTT
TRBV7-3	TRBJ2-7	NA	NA	CASSQEGWGNSYEQYF	TGCGCCAGCAGCCAAGAAGGTTGGGGGAACTCCTACGAGCAGTACTTC
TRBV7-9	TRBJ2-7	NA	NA	CASSSTEGQYF	TGTGCCAGCAGTTCGACGGAAGGGCAGTACTTC
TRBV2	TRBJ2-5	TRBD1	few	CASILDRARETQYF	TGTGCCAGCATCCTGGACAGGGCGAGAGAGACCCAGTACTTC
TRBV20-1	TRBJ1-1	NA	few	CSAREVWASTEAFF	TGCAGTGCTAGAGAGGTGTGGGCCAGCACTGAAGCTTTCTTT
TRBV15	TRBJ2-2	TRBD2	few	CATSRRSAGGRTGELFF	TGTGCCACCAGCAGACGGTCAGCGGGGGGGCGGACCGGGGAGCTGTTTTTT
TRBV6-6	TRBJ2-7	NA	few	CASSQPLDYEQYF	TGTGCCAGCAGTCAACCGCTAGACTACGAGCAGTACTTC
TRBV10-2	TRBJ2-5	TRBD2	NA	CASSEGGGGQETQYF	TGCGCCAGCAGTGAGGGCGGGGGAGGCCAAGAGACCCAGTACTTC
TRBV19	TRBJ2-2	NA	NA	CASRPDRNTGELFF	TGTGCCAGTAGACCTGACAGGAACACCGGGGAGCTGTTTTTT
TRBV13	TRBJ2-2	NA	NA	CASSSLQGTGGEPFF	TGTGCCAGCAGCTCCTTACAGGGGACGGGCGGGGAGCCGTTTTTT
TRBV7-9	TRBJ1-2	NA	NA	CASSPRGDIDGYTF	TGTGCCAGCAGCCCGAGAGGGGATATCGATGGCTACACCTTC
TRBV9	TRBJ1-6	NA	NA	CASSTQTGRNSPLHF	TGTGCCAGCTCAACCCAGACCGGACGGAATTCACCCCTCCACTTT
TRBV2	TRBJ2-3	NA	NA	CASRPRDSSTDTQYF	TGTGCCAGCAGGCCTCGAGACAGTTCCACAGATACGCAGTATTTT
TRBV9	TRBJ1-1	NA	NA	CASSVTLGPMNTEAFF	TGTGCCAGCAGCGTAACCCTCGGACCCATGAACACTGAAGCTTTCTTT
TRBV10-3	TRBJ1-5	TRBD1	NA	CASAQTGDQPQHF	TGTGCCTCCGCCCAGACAGGGGACCAGCCCCAGCATTTT
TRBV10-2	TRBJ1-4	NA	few	CASSPAATKVELFF	TGCGCCAGCAGTCCCGCCGCTACTAAAGTGGAACTGTTTTTT
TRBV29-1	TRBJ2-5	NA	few	CSVEDPGRIQETQYF	TGCAGCGTTGAAGACCCGGGAAGGATCCAAGAGACCCAGTACTTC
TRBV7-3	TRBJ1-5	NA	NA	CASSLDGNEYDEHF	TGTGCCAGCAGCTTAGACGGGAACGAATACGATGAGCATTTT
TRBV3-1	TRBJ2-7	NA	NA	CASSQRSAGTSYEQYF	TGTGCCAGCAGCCAAAGGTCGGCAGGGACTTCCTACGAGCAGTACTTC